The clone carrying this T cell receptor beta chain was counted once. cDNA serving as the sequencing template came from extracted, reverse transcribed RNA. Repertoires were generated with immunoSEQ multiplex PCR, while TCRdb's copy carries only in-frame clones and drops some. The top ten clones hold 20% to 25% of a sample with 90,000 to 130,000 clones, approximately 59% of them seen once. The data were obtained in a study of CD8+ T cells in alopecia areata. V was trimmed by 2 bases and J by 6 bases, leaving 14 bases between them. CDR1 is SNHLY, CDR2 FYNNEI, per germline. The length of the CDR3 is 15 residues.

Source material: CD8+ T cells sorted from blood. The chain joins TRBV2 to TRBJ2-1; D is unresolved. The TCR originated in a human donor in good health. In nucleotides, the CDR3 is TGTGCCAGCAGTGAACCCGGGTCCCCTAGCAATGAGCAGTTCTTC. Translated, it gives CASSEPGSPSNEQFF.